The 22 T cell receptor beta chains below were found in one sample sequenced in a study of T-cell reconstitution after alpha-beta-depleted transplantation in children. As it was prepared, the TCRbeta library received unique molecular identifiers. TCRdb re-called the PCR reads with MiXCR, one entry per CDR3 protein. The repertoire holds 500,000 to 750,000 distinct CDR3 sequences, with around 13% as singletons. Sequenced here: PBMCs, mostly from graft donor cells, sampled 360 days after TCRalphabeta/CD19-depleted stem cell transplant. These receptors were taken from a male patient under 18 who had a stem cell transplant for acute myeloid leukemia, so the T cells may come from the graft donor.

This clonotype appeared many times. The V call is TRBV5-1, the J call TRBJ2-4; 7 nucleotides agree with TRBD2. The germline V gene encodes CDR1 SGHRS and CDR2 YFSETQ. J was trimmed by 6 bases and V by 0 bases; bases with no gene match: 6. The CDR3 spans 15 residues. The CDR3 region has the DNA TGCGCCAGCAGCTTGGCTGCGGGAGAGGGAAACATTCAGTACTTC. The encoded protein is CASSLAAGEGNIQYF.

The table lists this clonotype with a few counts. The chain combines TRBV7-9 with TRBJ2-3, with D maybe TRBD1 (6 bases). This CDR3 is built from 14 residues. The V and J ends lost 10 bases and 4 bases respectively, with 18 bases between them. From germline, CDR1 is SEHNR and CDR2 FQNEAQ (reference sequence). The CDR3 coding sequence is TGTGCCACCCAGGGGAGTCTTTTTCCAGATACGCAGTATTTT. Translated: CATQGSLFPDTQYF. Combining the CDR3 with reference TRBV7-9 and TRBJ2-3 gives the whole variable domain DTGVSQNPRHKITKRGQNVTFRCDPISEHNRLYWYRQTLGQGPEFLTYFQNEAQLEKSRLLSDRFSAERPKGSFSTLEIQRTEQGDSAMYLCATQGSLFPDTQYFGPGTRLTVL.

This rearrangement joins TRBV29-1 to TRBJ2-7; tentatively, D is TRBD1 (5 bases). CDR3 length equals 11 residues. The germline CDR1 and CDR2 sequences are SQVTM and ANQGSEA. The V gene lost 6 bases and the J gene lost 2 bases, with 8 bases spanning the gap. The CDR3 loop is CSVQTAYEQYF. The CDR3 bases are TGCAGCGTGCAGACAGCCTACGAGCAGTACTTC.

This clonotype was counted many times. The genes are TRBV29-1 and TRBJ2-7; D remains ambiguous. The V end was cut by 5 bases, the J end by 2 bases, with 7 bases between. The CDR3 spans 11 residues. In germline, CDR1 is SQVTM, CDR2 ANQGSEA. The CDR3 here is CSVRTAYEQYF. CDR3 sequence (DNA): TGCAGCGTTCGGACGGCCTACGAGCAGTACTTC.

The table lists this clonotype with a few counts. V is TRBV20-1 and J is TRBJ2-5, with D maybe TRBD2 (5 bases). CDR1 DFQATT and CDR2 SNEGSKA come from the germline V gene (reference sequence). CDR3 size: 13 residues. The V and J ends lost 3 bases and 4 bases respectively, with 12 bases between them. CDR3 sequence (DNA): TGCAGTGCTAGCCCGGGGTTAGGAGAGACCCAGTACTTC. Amino acid sequence: CSASPGLGETQYF.

The table lists this clonotype with many counts. The V and J genes are TRBV29-1 and TRBJ2-7; D perhaps matches TRBD1 (6 bases). Trimming stripped 7 bases from V and 6 bases from J, with 16 bases between. Germline V gene sequence: CDR1 SQVTM, CDR2 ANQGSEA. The CDR3 contains 12 residues. The CDR3 is CSGTTGFTEQYF. The CDR3 nucleotides read TGCAGCGGGACGACAGGTTTCACCGAGCAGTACTTC.

This clonotype was detected only a few times. V usage is TRBV29-1 and J usage is TRBJ2-1; TRBD2 matches at 10 bases. The CDR3 sequence is 16 residues long. The germline gives CDR1 SQVTM, CDR2 ANQGSEA. J was trimmed by 4 bases and V by 0 bases; bases with no gene match: 6. DNA for the CDR3: TGCAGCGTTGAAGAAAGCGGGAGGGCCGGGTACAATGAGCAGTTCTTC. As protein: CSVEESGRAGYNEQFF.

The rearrangement uses TRBV5-6 and TRBJ2-2; 12 bases are shared with TRBD1. Losses at the gene ends were 6 bases for V and 0 bases for J; bases not matched to a gene: 15. CDR1 SGHDT and CDR2 YYEEEE come from the germline V gene. CDR3 size: 20 residues. CDR3 DNA: TGTGCCAGCAACACCTATTCCGGGACAGGGGGCCCCGCGAACACCGGGGAGCTGTTTTTT. Its translation: CASNTYSGTGGPANTGELFF.

This clonotype was seen many times. The rearrangement uses TRBV29-1 and TRBJ2-7, with D perhaps TRBD2 (6 bases). The V end was cut by 4 bases, the J end by 3 bases, with 10 bases between. Germline V gives CDR1 SQVTM, CDR2 ANQGSEA. The CDR3 spans 12 residues. The CDR3 nucleotides are TGCAGCGTTGGGGGGGAGAGCTACGAGCAGTACTTC. Translation: CSVGGESYEQYF.

This clonotype appeared many times. The chain recombines TRBV10-3 with TRBJ2-5, with 13 bases aligning to TRBD2. The germline V gene has CDR1 ENHRY and CDR2 SYGVKD. The CDR3 has 14 residues. V lost 6 bases, J lost 5 bases, and 3 bases stayed unmatched. This chain's CDR3 is CAIRELAGGETQYF. DNA of the CDR3: TGTGCCATCAGGGAACTAGCGGGAGGGGAGACCCAGTACTTC.

This clonotype has a handful of counts. This chain uses TRBV10-3 with TRBJ2-3, with D perhaps matching TRBD2 (5 bases). The germline V gene has CDR1 ENHRY and CDR2 SYGVKD. This CDR3 comprises 13 residues. V lost 7 bases and J lost 0, with 8 bases in between. The DNA of the CDR3 is TGTGCCATCAAGGGCGGGAGCACAGATACGCAGTATTTT. This codes for CAIKGGSTDTQYF.

Only a few counts were recorded for this clonotype. V usage is TRBV7-9 and J usage is TRBJ2-3; D tentatively reads TRBD1 or TRBD2 (5 bases each). Germline CDR1 and CDR2: SEHNR and FQNEAQ (reference sequence). This CDR3 is 13 amino acids long. V was trimmed by 7 bases and J by 8 bases, leaving 16 bases between them. Here the CDR3 reads CASTGPEKTTQYF. For the CDR3, the DNA is TGTGCCAGCACGGGACCAGAAAAGACTACGCAGTATTTT. The whole variable domain, remainder taken from reference TRBV7-9 and TRBJ2-3, is DTGVSQNPRHKITKRGQNVTFRCDPISEHNRLYWYRQTLGQGPEFLTYFQNEAQLEKSRLLSDRFSAERPKGSFSTLEIQRTEQGDSAMYLCASTGPEKTTQYFGPGTRLTVL.

This sequence joins TRBV9 and TRBJ2-3, with D perhaps TRBD1 (7 bases). This CDR3 spans 16 amino acids. Germline values: CDR1 SGDLS, CDR2 YYNGEE. V was trimmed by 1 base and J by 4 bases, leaving 16 bases between them. The CDR3 DNA is TGTGCCAGCAGCGTACAGGGGGGACCAGGCCCAGATACGCAGTATTTT. As protein: CASSVQGGPGPDTQYF.

This clonotype was detected many times. V gene TRBV29-1 combines with J gene TRBJ2-3, with D maybe TRBD2 (5 bases). The germline CDR1 and CDR2 sequences are SQVTM and ANQGSEA. Trimming shortened V by 7 bases and J by 8 bases, and 13 bases separated the two germline ends. The CDR3 runs 11 residues. The CDR3 loop is CSAQPGSTQYF. DNA for the CDR3: TGCAGCGCTCAACCGGGGAGTACGCAGTATTTT.

This clonotype was seen more than once but under ten times. V gene TRBV28 combines with J gene TRBJ2-6; a weak D match, TRBD1 (6 bases). The CDR3 length is 16 residues. Germline CDR1 MDHEN, CDR2 SYDVKM. Trimming left V 4 bases short and J 3 bases short, with 13 bases between. CDR3 bases: TGTGCCAGCAGTTCAAAGGGGGTCGGTGGGGCCAACGTCCTGACTTTC. Amino acids: CASSSKGVGGANVLTF. The full variable domain, completed using reference TRBV28 and TRBJ2-6, is DVKVTQSSRYLVKRTGEKVFLECVQDMDHENMFWYRQDPGLGLRLIYFSYDVKMKEKGDIPEGYSVSREKKERFSLILESASTNQTSMYLCASSSKGVGGANVLTFGAGSRLTVL.

The V and J genes are TRBV28 and TRBJ1-3; 7 nucleotides agree with TRBD1. CDR1 and CDR2 (germline): MDHEN, SYDVKM. The CDR3 is made up of 13 amino acids. Germline trimming cut 11 bases from V and 4 bases from J; bases unmatched to any gene: 8. The CDR3 sequence is CAGRTGGGNTIYF. The CDR3 bases are TGTGCCGGTCGGACAGGAGGAGGAAACACCATATATTTT.

The chain couples TRBV11-1 to TRBJ2-7; TRBD1 matches 11 bases. The CDR3 is 19 amino acids. The junction had 24 bases not matched to a gene; V was cut back by 8 bases and J by 6 bases. Germline V gene data show CDR1 as SGHAT and CDR2 as FQDESV (reference sequence). The CDR3 DNA follows: TGTGCCAGCGCCCCCATCGTTAGGACAGGGGGCCGACCTCCCCTCGAGCAGTACTTC. This sequence encodes CASAPIVRTGGRPPLEQYF. The full variable domain, with the rest looked up from reference TRBV11-1 and TRBJ2-7, is EAEVAQSPRYKITEKSQAVAFWCDPISGHATLYWYRQILGQGPELLVQFQDESVVDDSQLPKDRFSAERLKGVDSTLKIQPAELGDSAMYLCASAPIVRTGGRPPLEQYFGPGTRLTVT.

This clonotype was recorded many times. CDR3 loop: CSVERSGKDYEQYF. In DNA, the CDR3 is TGCAGCGTTGAAAGGTCAGGGAAAGACTACGAGCAGTACTTC. The chain is built from TRBV29-1 and TRBJ2-7; the D gene is possibly TRBD1 (5 bases). V was trimmed by 2 bases and J by 3 bases, leaving 14 bases between them. The CDR3 is 14 amino acids. Germline CDR1 SQVTM, CDR2 ANQGSEA.

The chain employs TRBV2 and TRBJ2-1; 8 bases are a match to TRBD1. Germline V gene lookup returns CDR1 SNHLY and CDR2 FYNNEI. The CDR3 consists of 15 residues. V lost 3 bases and J lost 4; bases outside the gene matches: 5. The CDR3 DNA is TGTGCCAGCAGTGAGGTACAGGGGGATTACAATGAGCAGTTCTTC. This sequence encodes CASSEVQGDYNEQFF.

The chain links TRBV28 to TRBJ2-3, with 10 nucleotides matching TRBD2. This CDR3 spans 18 amino acids. J lost 2 bases, V lost 6 bases, and 14 bases had no gene match. Germline V gene lookup returns CDR1 MDHEN and CDR2 SYDVKM. In DNA, the CDR3 is TGTGCCAGCAGATCTAGCGGGAGCGACGTAGGGTACACAGATACGCAGTATTTT. Amino acids: CASRSSGSDVGYTDTQYF.

This clonotype is a singleton in its sample. The chain employs TRBV18 and TRBJ2-7, with a tentative D call TRBD1 (6 bases). Germline CDR1 KGHSH, CDR2 LQKENI. This CDR3 is 15 amino acids long. The germline V and J ends were trimmed by 5 bases and 0 bases, with 14 bases remaining between them. In DNA, the CDR3 is TGTGCCAGCTCAAAACAGGGCCGGGGCTCCTACGAGCAGTACTTC. As protein: CASSKQGRGSYEQYF.

The chain is built from TRBV20-1 and TRBJ1-6; D gene ambiguous. CDR3 length: 11 amino acids. V was shortened by 3 bases and J by 10 bases, with 7 bases between the two germline ends. Germline-derived CDR1 and CDR2 are DFQATT and SNEGSKA (reference sequence). CDR3 residues: CSARGDSPLHF. CDR3 sequence (DNA): TGCAGTGCTAGGGGAGACTCACCCCTCCACTTT.